Listed below are T cell receptor beta chains from one sample, sequenced in a study of blood T cell repertoires in COVID-19. Produced via immunoSEQ multiplex PCR; TCRdb's table is partial and in-frame only. The data contain under 250,000 clones, 85% to 90% of them seen just once; the ten biggest clones take up approximately 3.8%. The sequencing input was PBMCs or T cells enriched from blood (not recorded which). The receptors come from a woman under 30 in a cohort exposed to, infected with or recovered from COVID-19 (not recorded which). Each CDR3 is given with its conserved first and last residue. The order of the fields is clone size, J gene, V gene, CDR3 protein. Where a row states a size, it is once, few, many or the class of an expanded clone; other rows omit it.

>NA|TRBJ2-1|TRBV6-5
CASRRLAQTYNEQFF
>NA|TRBJ1-2|TRBV6-5
CASSYGTSYGYTF
>NA|TRBJ2-2|TRBV9
CASSVRLASNTGELFF
>NA|TRBJ1-1|TRBV11-2
CASRKKGAWDTEAFF
>NA|TRBJ2-2|TRBV19
CASELGGAAGELFF
>NA|TRBJ1-1|TRBV7-9
CASSPRQLTNTEAFF
>NA|TRBJ2-1|TRBV5-1
CASSLSGNNEQFF
>NA|TRBJ1-3|TRBV16
CASSPFDSRNGNTIYF
>NA|TRBJ2-1|TRBV6-1
CASSELAGINEQFF
>NA|TRBJ1-5|TRBV19
CASSIGDLGNQPQHF
>NA|TRBJ2-5|TRBV27
CASSLQTGDQETQYF
>NA|TRBJ1-4|TRBV7-9
CASSLTGSTNEKLFF
>NA|TRBJ1-2|TRBV5-6
CASLGAGLYGYTF
>NA|TRBJ1-6|TRBV5-1
CASSLRLTGSNSPLHF
>NA|TRBJ1-2|TRBV7-2
CASSFPPGQGNYGYTF
>NA|TRBJ1-5|TRBV4-1
CASSLRTGGDSNQPQHF
>NA|TRBJ2-7|TRBV11-2
CASSFVTGHYEQYF
>NA|TRBJ1-1|TRBV2
CASSEGGHLNTEAFF
>NA|TRBJ1-6|TRBV30
CAWVRGGADSPLHF
>once|TRBJ1-5|TRBV28
CASSSWGSSNQPQHF
>NA|TRBJ1-6|TRBV4-2
CASSQEGSSYNSPLHF
>NA|TRBJ1-2|TRBV4-2
CASSQELDTANYGHTF